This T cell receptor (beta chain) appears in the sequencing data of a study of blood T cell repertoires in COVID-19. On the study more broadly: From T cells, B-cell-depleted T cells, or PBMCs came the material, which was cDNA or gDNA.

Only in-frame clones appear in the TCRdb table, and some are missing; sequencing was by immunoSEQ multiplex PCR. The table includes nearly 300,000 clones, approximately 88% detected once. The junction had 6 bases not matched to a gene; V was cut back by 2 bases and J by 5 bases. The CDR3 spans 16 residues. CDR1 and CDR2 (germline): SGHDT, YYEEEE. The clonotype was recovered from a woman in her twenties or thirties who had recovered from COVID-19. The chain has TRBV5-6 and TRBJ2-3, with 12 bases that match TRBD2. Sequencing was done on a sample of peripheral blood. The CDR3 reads CASSLRLAGAIDTQYF. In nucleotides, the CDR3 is TGTGCCAGCAGCTTAAGACTAGCGGGGGCGATAGATACGCAGTATTTT.